A selection of T cell receptor beta chains follows, all from one sample in a study of human versus mouse CDR3 diversity and MHC coevolution. Using immunoSEQ multiplex PCR, the repertoire was profiled, and TCRdb retains in-frame clones only, with some absent. The sample lists tens of thousands of clones; 80% to 95% were seen once. Sample: naive CD4+ T cells from blood. These receptors were collected from a person aged 30 to 69 in good health. Both conserved end residues are part of each CDR3. D genes are given only for firm matches. Rows give clone size only sometimes, using once, few, many, or a class for an expanded clone.

CDR3,DNA,J,V,D,length,size
CASRGKPGQSNTEAFF,TGTGCCAGTAGGGGCAAGCCGGGACAGTCGAACACTGAAGCTTTCTTT,TRBJ1-1,TRBV19,TRBD1,16,.
CASSPWEYEAFF,TGTGCCAGCTCACCGTGGGAGTATGAAGCTTTCTTT,TRBJ1-1,TRBV18,.,12,few
CASSQQGTLPATQYF,TGTGCCAGCAGCCAACAAGGGACACTCCCAGCTACGCAGTATTTT,TRBJ2-3,TRBV5-6,.,15,.
CAISESGTSGRSGANVLTF,TGTGCCATCAGTGAGTCGGGGACTAGCGGGAGATCTGGGGCCAACGTCCTGACTTTC,TRBJ2-6,TRBV10-3,TRBD2,19,.
CASSLGRGTGSYEQYF,TGTGCCAGCAGCTTAGGACGCGGGACAGGGTCCTACGAGCAGTACTTC,TRBJ2-7,TRBV11-2,TRBD1,16,.
CAISAGTEDSPLHF,TGTGCCATCAGCGCCGGGACAGAGGATTCACCCCTCCACTTT,TRBJ1-6,TRBV10-3,TRBD1,14,few
CASSPRQGQGFGGDTQYF,TGTGCCAGCTCACCACGTCAGGGACAGGGATTTGGAGGAGATACGCAGTATTTT,TRBJ2-3,TRBV18,TRBD1,18,.
CASSIGPRTDTQYF,TGTGCCAGTAGCATAGGCCCGCGAACAGATACGCAGTATTTT,TRBJ2-3,TRBV19,.,14,.
CASSSQANRASEKLFF,TGTGCCAGCAGTTCGCAGGCAAACAGGGCCAGTGAAAAACTGTTTTTT,TRBJ1-4,TRBV2,.,16,.
CASSLGTGTGGYNEQFF,TGTGCCAGCAGCTTAGGAACCGGGACAGGAGGGTACAATGAGCAGTTCTTC,TRBJ2-1,TRBV7-9,TRBD1,17,.
CASSLTGEILNTEAFF,TGCGCCAGCAGCTTAACAGGGGAAATTTTGAACACTGAAGCTTTCTTT,TRBJ1-1,TRBV5-1,TRBD1,16,once
CASSIVEGSQETQYF,TGTGCCAGTAGTATAGTCGAGGGCAGCCAAGAGACCCAGTACTTC,TRBJ2-5,TRBV19,.,15,.
CASSFSGRLTYEQYF,TGTGCCAGCAGCTTTAGCGGGAGGTTAACCTACGAGCAGTACTTC,TRBJ2-7,TRBV13,TRBD2,15,.
CASRDNNEKLFF,TGTGCCAGCAGGGACAATAATGAAAAACTGTTTTTT,TRBJ1-4,TRBV2,.,12,.
CASGLVHLDRGTGELFF,TGTGCTAGTGGTTTGGTACATTTGGACAGGGGAACCGGGGAGCTGTTTTTT,TRBJ2-2,TRBV12-5,TRBD1,17,.
CASSLRLAGRNEQFF,TGCGCCAGCAGCTTGCGTCTAGCGGGTAGGAATGAGCAGTTCTTC,TRBJ2-1,TRBV5-1,TRBD2,15,.
CASSQANLAGQPSGANVLTF,TGCGCCAGCAGCCAAGCCAATCTAGCGGGACAGCCCTCTGGGGCCAACGTCCTGACTTTC,TRBJ2-6,TRBV4-1,TRBD2,20,.
CASSPGGYEQYF,TGTGCCAGCAGTCCAGGGGGGTACGAGCAGTACTTC,TRBJ2-7,TRBV7-9,.,12,.
CATTAQGFVYEQYF,TGTGCCACGACGGCACAGGGATTCGTCTACGAGCAGTACTTC,TRBJ2-7,TRBV7-9,.,14,.
CASSPGQGNYEQYF,TGTGCCAGCAGCCCCGGACAGGGCAACTACGAGCAGTACTTC,TRBJ2-7,TRBV7-9,TRBD1,14,.
CASSSQAGGRTGELFF,TGTGCCAGCAGCTCCCAAGCGGGGGGCCGAACCGGGGAGCTGTTTTTT,TRBJ2-2,TRBV7-3,TRBD2,16,.
CASSNSGSTDTQYF,TGCGCCAGCAGCAACTCAGGTTCCACAGATACGCAGTATTTT,TRBJ2-3,TRBV5-1,.,14,.
CARSSTVQGVTEAFF,TGTGCCAGAAGCTCCACCGTACAGGGCGTCACTGAAGCTTTCTTT,TRBJ1-1,TRBV5-3,.,15,.
CASSDPRGSYNEQFF,TGCGCCAGCAGTGACCCCAGGGGATCCTACAATGAGCAGTTCTTC,TRBJ2-1,TRBV10-1,.,15,.
CSASGQGYGYTF,TGCAGCGCCTCGGGACAGGGCTATGGCTACACCTTC,TRBJ1-2,TRBV29-1,TRBD1,12,.
CASSSIAGGSTDTQYF,TGTGCCAGCAGCTCTATAGCGGGGGGGAGCACAGATACGCAGTATTTT,TRBJ2-3,TRBV7-2,TRBD2,16,.
CAWIAAGGVYEQYF,TGTGCCTGGATCGCAGCGGGGGGAGTCTACGAGCAGTACTTC,TRBJ2-7,TRBV30,TRBD2,14,.
CASSPPQGVADTQYF,TGTGCCAGCAGTCCACCCCAGGGTGTCGCCGATACGCAGTATTTT,TRBJ2-3,TRBV28,.,15,.
CAWKGGTNTEAFF,TGTGCCTGGAAAGGGGGTACGAACACTGAAGCTTTCTTT,TRBJ1-1,TRBV30,.,13,.